The 16 T cell receptor beta chains below all came from one sample that was sequenced in a study of T cells in narcolepsy. Libraries were prepared by immunoSEQ multiplex PCR; TCRdb keeps only in-frame clonotypes and omits some of them. The sample consists of under 25,000 clones, approximately 85% of them appearing once. The sample was CD45RA- memory CD4+ T cells from PBMCs. All receptors derive from a human donor with narcolepsy.

This chain uses TRBV14 with TRBJ2-7; the match to TRBD2 covers 7 bases. Germline assignment: CDR1 SGHDN and CDR2 FVKESK. V was clipped by 1 base and J by 7 bases; unmatched bases: 10. There are 15 residues in the CDR3. CDR3 amino acids: CASSQVGSGDYEQYF. Written as DNA, the CDR3 is TGTGCCAGCAGCCAAGTGGGGAGCGGGGATTATGAGCAGTACTTC. The variable domain in full, completed from reference TRBV14 and TRBJ2-7, reads EAGVTQFPSHSVIEKGQTVTLRCDPISGHDNLYWYRRVMGKEIKFLLHFVKESKQDESGMPNNRFLAERTGGTYSTLKVQPAELEDSGVYFCASSQVGSGDYEQYFGPGTRLTVT.

The chain joins TRBV29-1 to TRBJ2-1; 9 bases line up with TRBD2. Germline lookup yields CDR1 SQVTM and CDR2 ANQGSEA. V lost 7 bases, J lost 5 bases, and 15 bases stayed unmatched. The CDR3 runs 16 residues. CDR3 nucleotides: TGCAGCGGCCAGACTAGCGGCCAGTCTTTACACAATGAGCAGTTCTTC. As protein: CSGQTSGQSLHNEQFF.

The J gene is TRBJ2-3, the V gene TRBV27; D not resolved. Germline lookup yields CDR1 MNHEY and CDR2 SMNVEV (reference sequence). Trimming cost V 2 bases and J 5 bases, with 11 bases left between them. CDR3 size: 14 residues. The CDR3 coding sequence is TGTGCCAGCAGTTTAAACTTTGTTCAAGATACGCAGTATTTT. This gives the protein CASSLNFVQDTQYF.

The rearrangement uses TRBV5-1 and TRBJ1-1; D gene unclear. The ends were cut back, 7 bases at V and 11 bases at J, with 21 bases in the middle. Germline lookup yields CDR1 SGHRS and CDR2 YFSETQ. This CDR3 spans 13 amino acids. The CDR3 DNA is TGCGCCAGCTCTTTCGGCGGGGAAAGAAGGGCTTTCTTT. This codes for CASSFGGERRAFF.

The chain is built from TRBV14 and TRBJ1-1; no clear D gene. Per germline, CDR1 SGHDN and CDR2 FVKESK. V gave up 1 base and J gave up 6 bases, with 12 bases separating them. The CDR3 contains 14 residues. The CDR3 loop is CASSQVGVVAEAFF. Here the CDR3 DNA reads TGTGCCAGCAGCCAAGTCGGGGTAGTCGCTGAAGCTTTCTTT.

This chain joins TRBV6-5 and TRBJ1-1; unclear D gene. V was clipped by 4 bases and J by 1 base, with 7 bases between them. This CDR3 is 13 amino acids long. The germline V gene encodes CDR1 MNHEY and CDR2 SVGAGI. The DNA of the CDR3 is TGTGCCAGCAGTTTCACCGGGAACACTGAAGCTTTCTTT. This translates into CASSFTGNTEAFF.

CDR3 DNA: TGTGCCAGCAGCCAAAGCAGGGGCACCGGGGAGCTGTTTTTT. This translates into CASSQSRGTGELFF. J is TRBJ2-2 and V is TRBV14; D is perhaps TRBD1 (6 bases). Trimming pared 2 bases from V and 4 bases from J, leaving 8 bases between. This CDR3 spans 14 amino acids. CDR1 SGHDN and CDR2 FVKESK come from the germline V gene.

This chain links TRBV5-1 with TRBJ2-7; 7 bases map to TRBD1. The CDR3 has 15 amino acids. The J segment lost 5 bases and the V segment lost 4 bases, leaving 12 bases of the junction unmatched. Germline CDR1 SGHRS, CDR2 YFSETQ. The CDR3 protein is CASSPLPGQPNEQYF. Here the CDR3 DNA reads TGCGCCAGCAGCCCACTACCGGGACAGCCTAACGAGCAGTACTTC.

This clone was observed a single time. This chain uses TRBV7-9 with TRBJ1-2; perhaps TRBD1 as D (6 bases). Germline V gene sequence: CDR1 SEHNR, CDR2 FQNEAQ (reference sequence). The CDR3 totals 13 residues. V lost 5 bases and J lost 2, with 9 bases in between. CDR3 nucleotides: TGTGCCAGCAGCCTAGGACAGAACTATGGCTACACCTTC. This encodes CASSLGQNYGYTF.

DNA for the CDR3: TGCGCCAGCAGCCAAGAAGGGCTAGCGGGCTACAATGAGCAGTTCTTC. Translation: CASSQEGLAGYNEQFF. The chain links TRBV4-1 to TRBJ2-1; 8 bases agree with TRBD2. The CDR3 has 16 amino acids. Germline V gene lookup returns CDR1 MGHRA and CDR2 YSYEKL. J gave up 3 bases and V 0 bases, and 4 bases lay outside the gene matches.

This rearrangement joins TRBV18 to TRBJ1-2, with no clear D. V was clipped by 1 base and J by 7 bases, with 10 bases between them. The germline CDR1 and CDR2 sequences are KGHSH and LQKENI. This CDR3 is built from 13 residues. In DNA, the CDR3 is TGTGCCAGCTCACCACAGGAGGCCCCTGGCTACACCTTC. This codes for CASSPQEAPGYTF.

The chain carries TRBV5-4 and TRBJ2-1; 10 bases match TRBD2. After removal of 2 bases from V and 3 bases from J, the junction contained 11 bases not matched to a gene. The germline V gene has CDR1 SGHNT and CDR2 YYREEE (reference sequence). The CDR3 runs 18 residues. CDR3 nucleotide sequence: TGTGCCAGCAGCTTCACAGCGGGAGGGCCGTCAAGCTACAATGAGCAGTTCTTC. Translating gives CASSFTAGGPSSYNEQFF.

This clone was detected once. The gene calls are TRBV28 and TRBJ2-7; D gene unclear. The germline V gene has CDR1 MDHEN and CDR2 SYDVKM. The CDR3 contains 16 residues. Trimming pared 4 bases from V and 1 base from J, leaving 17 bases between. DNA of the CDR3: TGTGCCAGCAGTTACTCTATTGCAACGAGGTCCTACGAGCAGTACTTC. Amino acid sequence: CASSYSIATRSYEQYF.

The V and J genes are TRBV27 and TRBJ1-2; 8 nucleotides match TRBD1. Germline V gene data show CDR1 as MNHEY and CDR2 as SMNVEV (reference sequence). Trimming cost V 3 bases and J 2 bases; bases outside gene matches: 2. There are 14 residues in the CDR3. The CDR3 is CASSFGQGNYGYTF. The CDR3 DNA follows: TGTGCCAGCAGTTTCGGACAGGGAAACTATGGCTACACCTTC.

The chain uses TRBV7-2 and TRBJ2-2; D is unclear. The CDR3 consists of 14 residues. CDR1 is SGHTA, CDR2 FQGNSA, per germline. V lost 0 bases, J lost 1 base, and 3 bases lay in between. CDR3: CASSLAVNTGELFF. Here the CDR3 DNA reads TGTGCCAGCAGCTTAGCGGTGAACACCGGGGAGCTGTTTTTT.

The rearrangement links TRBV6-1 to TRBJ2-1, with 9 nucleotides matching TRBD2. The CDR3 loop spans 14 amino acids. CDR1 MNHNS and CDR2 SASEGT come from the germline V gene. V shed 8 bases, J shed 2 bases, and the junction held 4 bases outside the gene matches. CDR3 coding DNA: TGTGCCAGCGGCGGGAGGGCCGCCTACAATGAGCAGTTCTTC. This translates into CASGGRAAYNEQFF.